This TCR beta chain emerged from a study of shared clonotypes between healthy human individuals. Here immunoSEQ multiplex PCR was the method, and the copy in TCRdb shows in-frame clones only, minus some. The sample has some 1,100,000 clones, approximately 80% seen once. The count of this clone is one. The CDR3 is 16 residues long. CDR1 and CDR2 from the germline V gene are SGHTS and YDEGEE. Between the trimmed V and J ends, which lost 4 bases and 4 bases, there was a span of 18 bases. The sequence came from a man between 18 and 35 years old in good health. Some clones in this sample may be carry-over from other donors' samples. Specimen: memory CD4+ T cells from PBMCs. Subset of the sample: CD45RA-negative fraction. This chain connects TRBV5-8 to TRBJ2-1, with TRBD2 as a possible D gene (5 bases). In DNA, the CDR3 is TGTGCCAGCAGCACTCCAGTAGCGCTCGGATACAATGAGCAGTTCTTC. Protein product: CASSTPVALGYNEQFF.